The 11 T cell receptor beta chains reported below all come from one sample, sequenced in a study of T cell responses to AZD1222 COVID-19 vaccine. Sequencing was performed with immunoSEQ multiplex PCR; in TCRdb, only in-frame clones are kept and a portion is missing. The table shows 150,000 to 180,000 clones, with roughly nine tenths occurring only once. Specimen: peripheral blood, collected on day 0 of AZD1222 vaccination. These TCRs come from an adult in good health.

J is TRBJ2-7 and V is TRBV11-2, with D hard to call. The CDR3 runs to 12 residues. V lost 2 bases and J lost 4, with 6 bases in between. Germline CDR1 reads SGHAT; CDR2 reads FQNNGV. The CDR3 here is CASSLNGYEQYF. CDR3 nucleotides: TGTGCCAGCAGCTTAAATGGGTACGAGCAGTACTTC.

The CDR3 sequence: CASTEASGGARSDTQYF. The CDR3 bases are TGCGCCAGCACGGAGGCTAGCGGGGGGGCCCGGTCAGATACGCAGTATTTT. V is TRBV5-1 and J is TRBJ2-3, with 12 bases matching TRBD2. V was pared by 6 bases and J by 4 bases, with 12 bases of the junction left unmatched. Germline V CDR1 and CDR2: SGHRS, YFSETQ. The CDR3 covers 17 residues.

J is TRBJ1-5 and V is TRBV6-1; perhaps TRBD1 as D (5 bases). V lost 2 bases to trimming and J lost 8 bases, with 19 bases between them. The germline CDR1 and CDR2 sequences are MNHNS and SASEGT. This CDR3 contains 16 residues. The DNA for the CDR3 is TGTGCCAGCAGTGAAATGGGGACGGGAATAGGGGAGCCCCAGCATTTT. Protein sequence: CASSEMGTGIGEPQHF.

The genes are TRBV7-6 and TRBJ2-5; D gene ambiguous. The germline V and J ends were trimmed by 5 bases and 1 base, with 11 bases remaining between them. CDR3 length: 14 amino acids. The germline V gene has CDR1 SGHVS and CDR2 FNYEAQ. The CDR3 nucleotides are TGTGCCAGCAGCCGGGCAGTCTTCCAAGAGACCCAGTACTTC. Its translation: CASSRAVFQETQYF. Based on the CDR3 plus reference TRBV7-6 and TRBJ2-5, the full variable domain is GAGVSQSPRYKVTKRGQDVALRCDPISGHVSLYWYRQALGQGPEFLTYFNYEAQQDKSGLPNDRFSAERPEGSISTLTIQRTEQRDSAMYRCASSRAVFQETQYFGPGTRLLVL.

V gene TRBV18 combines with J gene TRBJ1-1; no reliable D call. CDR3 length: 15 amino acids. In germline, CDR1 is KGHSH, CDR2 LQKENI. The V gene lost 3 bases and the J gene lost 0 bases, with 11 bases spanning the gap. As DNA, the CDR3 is TGTGCCAGCTCACCGCGGGGAGAAATGAACACTGAAGCTTTCTTT. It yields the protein CASSPRGEMNTEAFF.

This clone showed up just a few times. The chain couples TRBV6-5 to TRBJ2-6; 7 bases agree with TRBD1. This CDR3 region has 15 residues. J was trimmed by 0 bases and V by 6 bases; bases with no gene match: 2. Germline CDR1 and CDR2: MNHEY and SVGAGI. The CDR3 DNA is TGTGCCAGCAGGACAGGGATCTCTGGGGCCAACGTCCTGACTTTC. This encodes CASRTGISGANVLTF.

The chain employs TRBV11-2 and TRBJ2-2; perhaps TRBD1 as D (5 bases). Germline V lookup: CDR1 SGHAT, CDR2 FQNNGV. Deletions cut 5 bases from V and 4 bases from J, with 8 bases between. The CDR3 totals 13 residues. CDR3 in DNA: TGTGCCAGCAGCAAAGACAGCACCGGGGAGCTGTTTTTT. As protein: CASSKDSTGELFF.

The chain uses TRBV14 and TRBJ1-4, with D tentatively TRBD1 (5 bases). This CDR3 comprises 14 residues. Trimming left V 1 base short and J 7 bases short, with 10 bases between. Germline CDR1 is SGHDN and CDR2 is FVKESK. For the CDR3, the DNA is TGTGCCAGCAGCCAAGCCAGGGTCGGTGAAAAACTGTTTTTT. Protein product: CASSQARVGEKLFF.

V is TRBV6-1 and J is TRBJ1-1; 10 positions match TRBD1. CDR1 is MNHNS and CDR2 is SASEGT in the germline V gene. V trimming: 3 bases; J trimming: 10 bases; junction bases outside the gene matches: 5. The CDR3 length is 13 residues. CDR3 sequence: CASSEGQGYVAFF. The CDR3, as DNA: TGTGCCAGCAGTGAGGGACAGGGGTATGTAGCTTTCTTT.

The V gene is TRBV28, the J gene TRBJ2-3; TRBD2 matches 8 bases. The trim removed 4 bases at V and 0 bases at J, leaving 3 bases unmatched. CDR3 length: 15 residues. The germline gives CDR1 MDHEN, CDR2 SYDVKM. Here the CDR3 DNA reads TGTGCCAGCAGTTCGGGACTAGATAGCACAGATACGCAGTATTTT. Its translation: CASSSGLDSTDTQYF. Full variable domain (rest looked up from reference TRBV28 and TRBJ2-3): DVKVTQSSRYLVKRTGEKVFLECVQDMDHENMFWYRQDPGLGLRLIYFSYDVKMKEKGDIPEGYSVSREKKERFSLILESASTNQTSMYLCASSSGLDSTDTQYFGPGTRLTVL.

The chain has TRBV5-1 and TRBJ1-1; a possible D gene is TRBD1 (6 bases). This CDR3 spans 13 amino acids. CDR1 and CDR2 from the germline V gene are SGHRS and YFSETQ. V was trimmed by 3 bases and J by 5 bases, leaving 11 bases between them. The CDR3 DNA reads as TGCGCCAGCAGCTCGAACAGGGTAACTGAAGCTTTCTTT. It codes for CASSSNRVTEAFF.